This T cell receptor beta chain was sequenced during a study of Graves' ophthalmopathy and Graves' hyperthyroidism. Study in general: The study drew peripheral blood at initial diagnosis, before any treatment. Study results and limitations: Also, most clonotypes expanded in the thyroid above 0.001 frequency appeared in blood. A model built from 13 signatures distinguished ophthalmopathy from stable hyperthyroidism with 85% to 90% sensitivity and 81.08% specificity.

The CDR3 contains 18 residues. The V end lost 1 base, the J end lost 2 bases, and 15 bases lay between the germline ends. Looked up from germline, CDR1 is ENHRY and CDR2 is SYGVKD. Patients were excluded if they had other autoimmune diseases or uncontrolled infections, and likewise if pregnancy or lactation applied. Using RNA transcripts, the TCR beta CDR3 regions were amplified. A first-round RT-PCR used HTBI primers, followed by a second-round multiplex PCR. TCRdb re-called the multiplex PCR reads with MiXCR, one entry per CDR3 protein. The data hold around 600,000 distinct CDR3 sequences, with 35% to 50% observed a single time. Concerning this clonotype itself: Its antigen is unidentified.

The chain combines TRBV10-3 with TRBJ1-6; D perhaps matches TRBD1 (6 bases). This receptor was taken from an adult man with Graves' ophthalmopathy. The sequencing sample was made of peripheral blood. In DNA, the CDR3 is TGTGCCATCAGTGAGTTTCGACTAAGGGACACCTATAATTCACCCCTCCACTTT. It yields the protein CAISEFRLRDTYNSPLHF.